Below, 25 T cell receptor beta chains from the same sample are listed, as sequenced in a study of shared clonotypes between healthy human individuals. The repertoire was sequenced with immunoSEQ multiplex PCR; TCRdb's copy has only in-frame clones and lacks some. The table has approximately 1,000,000 clones, approximately 77% seen once. The sequencing input was memory CD4+ T cells from PBMCs. Subset noted: CD45RA-negative fraction. The origin of the receptors is a man in his late teens or twenties in good health. Some clones in this sample may be carry-over from other donors' samples.

This rearrangement joins TRBV5-4 to TRBJ1-6, with D uncertain. Germline CDR1 and CDR2: SGHNT and YYREEE (reference sequence). Trimming stripped 4 bases from V and 5 bases from J, with 19 bases between. The CDR3 runs 17 residues. The chain's CDR3 is CASSPRSRANNNSPLHF. The CDR3 region has the DNA TGTGCCAGCAGCCCCCGCTCGAGAGCAAACAATAATTCACCCCTCCACTTT. Using reference TRBV5-4 and TRBJ1-6 for the parts outside the CDR3, the full variable domain is ETGVTQSPTHLIKTRGQQVTLRCSSQSGHNTVSWYQQALGQGPQFIFQYYREEENGRGNFPPRFSGLQFPNYSSELNVNALELDDSALYLCASSPRSRANNNSPLHFGNGTRLTVT.

The J gene is TRBJ2-2, the V gene TRBV27; 12 bases match TRBD2. The CDR3 has 15 amino acids. Germline CDR1 reads MNHEY; CDR2 reads SMNVEV (reference sequence). The ends lost 8 bases at V and 5 bases at J; junction bases unmatched: 6. In DNA form, the CDR3 reads TGTGCCAGCCGCGCTGGACTAGCGGGAACCGGGGAGCTGTTTTTT. Translating gives CASRAGLAGTGELFF.

The CDR3 coding sequence is TGTGCCAGCAGTTTAGGTGGCATCGGGTTTGCCTACGAGCAGTACTTC. As protein: CASSLGGIGFAYEQYF. The chain links TRBV28 to TRBJ2-7; no clear D. Trimming removed 2 bases from V and 2 bases from J, with 16 bases in between. The CDR3 spans 16 residues. Germline CDR1 and CDR2: MDHEN and SYDVKM.

CDR3 sequence reads: CASSLIQGGGYTF. The CDR3 DNA reads as TGTGCCAGCAGCTTAATCCAGGGAGGTGGCTACACCTTC. This rearrangement joins TRBV7-8 to TRBJ1-2; D perhaps matches TRBD1 (5 bases). Trimming took 2 bases from V and 7 from J, leaving 11 bases between them. This CDR3 comprises 13 residues. Looked up from germline, CDR1 is SGHVS and CDR2 is FQNEAQ.

The chain uses TRBV4-2 and TRBJ1-4, with D perhaps matching TRBD1 (6 bases). V lost 6 bases and J 7 bases, leaving 15 bases between the germline ends. This CDR3 region has 14 residues. Germline loops: CDR1 LGHNA, CDR2 YNFKEQ. The CDR3 sequence is CASSPQGSGEKLFF. CDR3 in DNA: TGTGCCAGCAGTCCACAGGGCAGCGGTGAAAAACTGTTTTTT.

The chain is built from TRBV5-6 and TRBJ1-5; TRBD1 matches at 8 bases. Germline CDR1 and CDR2: SGHDT and YYEEEE. CDR3 length equals 15 residues. J was trimmed by 4 bases and V by 1 base; bases with no gene match: 4. CDR3 sequence reads: CASSLRGQVNQPQHF. CDR3 DNA sequence: TGTGCCAGCAGCTTGCGGGGACAGGTGAATCAGCCCCAGCATTTT.

The chain recombines TRBV5-8 with TRBJ1-2; the D gene is possibly TRBD1 (6 bases). The CDR3 consists of 16 residues. Trimming pared 1 base from V and 3 bases from J, leaving 16 bases between. CDR1 is SGHTS and CDR2 is YDEGEE in the germline V gene. CDR3 bases: TGTGCCAGCAGCTTGATTGGTGCGGACAGCCACTATGGCTACACCTTC. It encodes CASSLIGADSHYGYTF.

This chain connects TRBV18 to TRBJ1-2; 10 nucleotides match TRBD1. CDR1 KGHSH and CDR2 LQKENI come from the germline V gene. The junction had 4 bases not matched to a gene; V was cut back by 6 bases and J by 6 bases. This CDR3 spans 13 amino acids. CDR3 protein: CASSLGTGDGYTF. In DNA, the CDR3 is TGTGCCAGCTCCCTCGGGACAGGGGATGGCTACACCTTC.

This chain uses TRBV11-2 with TRBJ2-1, with D possibly called TRBD1 or TRBD2 (5 bases each). CDR1 is SGHAT, CDR2 FQNNGV, per germline. The V and J ends lost 4 bases and 4 bases respectively, with 17 bases between them. This CDR3 spans 16 amino acids. This CDR3 is CASSSGGAGEYNEQFF. The DNA of the CDR3 is TGTGCCAGCAGCTCAGGTGGGGCCGGGGAATACAATGAGCAGTTCTTC.

J is TRBJ1-2 and V is TRBV5-6; D unresolved. Looked up from germline, CDR1 is SGHDT and CDR2 is YYEEEE. CDR3 length: 13 residues. Trimming pared 4 bases from V and 6 bases from J, leaving 13 bases between. DNA for the CDR3: TGTGCCAGCAGCCCGAGCGGGGAAGATGGCTACACCTTC. Amino acids: CASSPSGEDGYTF. Full variable domain (rest looked up from reference TRBV5-6 and TRBJ1-2): DAGVTQSPTHLIKTRGQQVTLRCSPKSGHDTVSWYQQALGQGPQFIFQYYEEEERQRGNFPDRFSGHQFPNYSSELNVNALLLGDSALYLCASSPSGEDGYTFGSGTRLTVV.

The J gene is TRBJ2-1, the V gene TRBV28; no clear D gene. There are 13 residues in the CDR3. Germline V lookup: CDR1 MDHEN, CDR2 SYDVKM. Trimming stripped 6 bases from V and 6 bases from J, with 12 bases between. CDR3 in amino acids: CASRWSGGNEQFF. CDR3 nucleotide sequence: TGTGCCAGCAGATGGTCGGGTGGCAATGAGCAGTTCTTC.

The chain recombines TRBV7-2 with TRBJ2-5; a weak D match, TRBD1 (6 bases). This CDR3 is built from 17 residues. Germline values: CDR1 SGHTA, CDR2 FQGNSA. V was shortened by 5 bases and J by 4 bases, with 23 bases between the two germline ends. This chain's CDR3 is CASSKGIPTPRGETQYF. DNA of the CDR3: TGTGCCAGCAGCAAAGGGATACCGACTCCCAGGGGAGAGACCCAGTACTTC. Full variable domain (remainder filled in from reference TRBV7-2 and TRBJ2-5): GAGVSQSPSNKVTEKGKDVELRCDPISGHTALYWYRQSLGQGLEFLIYFQGNSAPDKSGLPSDRFSAERTGGSVSTLTIQRTQQEDSAVYLCASSKGIPTPRGETQYFGPGTRLLVL.

This chain connects TRBV12-2 to TRBJ1-5; TRBD1 reflects the table's D call only, with no check against the DNA. TRBV12-2 is classified as a pseudogene. The CDR3 sequence is 13 residues long. The CDR3 protein is CASRRQGRQPQHF. CDR3 nucleotide sequence: TGTGCAAGTCGCCGACAGGGTCGGCAGCCCCAGCATTTT.

The gene calls are TRBV6-5 and TRBJ1-5, with D perhaps matching TRBD1 (6 bases). The germline gives CDR1 MNHEY, CDR2 SVGAGI. The CDR3 is made up of 15 amino acids. Trimming took off 4 bases at V and 4 bases at J, with 14 bases between the two ends. This CDR3 is CASSSGGGGNQPQHF. The CDR3 DNA follows: TGTGCCAGCAGTTCCGGTGGGGGCGGAAATCAGCCCCAGCATTTT.

This chain uses TRBV28 with TRBJ1-1; D remains ambiguous. Germline V CDR1 and CDR2: MDHEN, SYDVKM. This CDR3 has 13 amino acids. V was trimmed by 2 bases and J by 3 bases, leaving 7 bases between them. As DNA, the CDR3 is TGTGCCAGCAGTTTAGGGAGTCACACTGAAGCTTTCTTT. Translation gives CASSLGSHTEAFF.

This chain links TRBV28 with TRBJ1-1; D is undetermined. Trimming shortened V by 6 bases and J by 0 bases, and 5 bases separated the two germline ends. The CDR3 length is 12 residues. CDR1 MDHEN and CDR2 SYDVKM come from the germline V gene. Here the CDR3 DNA reads TGTGCCAGCAGCCCATTGAACACTGAAGCTTTCTTT. Its translation: CASSPLNTEAFF.

The rearrangement joins TRBV6-5 to TRBJ1-4; D call uncertain. The CDR3 length is 13 residues. Germline V gene data show CDR1 as MNHEY and CDR2 as SVGAGI. V gave up 5 bases and J gave up 4 bases, with 8 bases separating them. CDR3 loop: CASSLTVNEKLFF. In nucleotides, the CDR3 is TGTGCCAGCAGTCTGACGGTTAATGAAAAACTGTTTTTT.

V gene TRBV5-4 combines with J gene TRBJ2-7, with 7 bases fitting TRBD2. The germline CDR1 and CDR2 sequences are SGHNT and YYREEE (reference sequence). This CDR3 is built from 14 residues. The V segment lost 4 bases and the J segment 3 bases; nucleotides outside the gene matches: 7. The CDR3 reads CASSKPGLNYEQYF. DNA for the CDR3: TGTGCCAGCAGCAAGCCGGGACTAAACTACGAGCAGTACTTC.

This clone has more than one count but fewer than ten. The chain has TRBV21-1 and TRBJ1-2. TRBV21-1 is termed a pseudogene. The CDR3 runs 13 residues. The CDR3 DNA sequence: TGTGCCAGCAGCAAACGCTCTACTCCGGGCTACACCTTC. It translates to CASSKRSTPGYTF.

V gene TRBV2 combines with J gene TRBJ1-3; D unclear. The V end was cut by 4 bases, the J end by 0 bases, with 7 bases between. The germline CDR1 and CDR2 sequences are SNHLY and FYNNEI. This CDR3 spans 14 amino acids. The CDR3 DNA reads as TGTGCCAGCAGTGTGGCGGACTCTGGAAACACCATATATTTT. It encodes CASSVADSGNTIYF.

The chain recombines TRBV28 with TRBJ1-3; D might be TRBD1 (5 bases). V lost 3 bases and J 4 bases, leaving 10 bases between the germline ends. The V gene's germline CDR1 is MDHEN and CDR2 SYDVKM. The CDR3 is made up of 14 amino acids. The chain's CDR3 is CASSFPNRGNTIYF. CDR3 bases: TGTGCCAGCAGTTTTCCCAACAGGGGAAACACCATATATTTT.

Note on this clone: Other DNA sequences in the same sample also yield this CDR3. J is TRBJ1-5 and V is TRBV5-1; D is unresolved. Per germline, CDR1 SGHRS and CDR2 YFSETQ. Deletions cut 0 bases from V and 4 bases from J, with 5 bases between. The CDR3 has 13 residues. The CDR3 sequence: CASSLELNQPQHF. The CDR3 DNA follows: TGCGCCAGCAGCTTGGAGTTGAATCAGCCCCAGCATTTT.

Note on this clone: One base separates it from a far larger clone, so it is likely a read error. The same CDR3 arises from other DNA sequences in this sample as well. The V gene is TRBV5-1, the J gene TRBJ1-1; a possible D gene is TRBD1 (5 bases). This CDR3 region has 13 residues. Trimming cost V 2 bases and J 5 bases, with 10 bases left between them. Germline CDR1 SGHRS, CDR2 YFSETQ. As DNA, the CDR3 is TGCGCCAGCAGCTTAAGGGGTGGAACTGAAGCTTTCTTT. It yields the protein CASSLRGGTEAFF.

This chain connects TRBV6-6 to TRBJ2-7; 11 bases are shared with TRBD1. Germline V gene data show CDR1 as MNHNY and CDR2 as SVGAGI (reference sequence). V lost 5 bases, J lost 5 bases, and 8 bases stayed unmatched. The CDR3 spans 15 residues. The chain's CDR3 is CASSTRTGGSHEQYF. The CDR3 DNA follows: TGTGCCAGCAGTACCCGGACAGGGGGCAGCCACGAGCAGTACTTC.

The chain couples TRBV7-3 to TRBJ2-1; the D is unclear. The CDR3 extends over 13 amino acids. The V and J ends lost 5 bases and 3 bases respectively, with 8 bases between them. The germline CDR1 and CDR2 sequences are SGHTA and FQGTGA. In nucleotides, the CDR3 is TGTGCCAGCAGCGCGAGGCGCTACAATGAGCAGTTCTTC. It yields the protein CASSARRYNEQFF.